The 14 T cell receptor beta chains given below trace back to one sample, sequenced in a study of blood T cell repertoires in COVID-19. Only in-frame clones appear in the TCRdb table, and some are missing; sequencing was by immunoSEQ multiplex PCR. The repertoire holds about 240,000 clones, approximately 82% seen once, with around 3.4% in the top ten. The sample comprised peripheral blood. Receptors originate from a woman aged 18-29 years with acute or convalescent COVID-19.

This chain connects TRBV6-5 to TRBJ2-2, with D perhaps TRBD1 (5 bases). V lost 0 bases and J 6 bases, leaving 14 bases between the germline ends. This CDR3 comprises 16 residues. Germline-derived CDR1 and CDR2 are MNHEY and SVGAGI. The CDR3 sequence is CASSYSPIWGAGELFF. CDR3 nucleotide sequence: TGTGCCAGCAGTTACTCGCCCATATGGGGCGCCGGGGAGCTGTTTTTT.

This clone was seen once. This chain joins TRBV7-8 and TRBJ1-5, with D tentatively TRBD1 (5 bases). The ends were cut back, 5 bases at V and 4 bases at J, with 15 bases in the middle. The germline gives CDR1 SGHVS, CDR2 FQNEAQ. This CDR3 spans 15 amino acids. Here the CDR3 reads CASSEKWTPNQPQHF. CDR3 nucleotide sequence: TGTGCCAGCAGCGAGAAATGGACACCTAATCAGCCCCAGCATTTT.

V and J are TRBV28 and TRBJ2-3; a weak D match, TRBD2 (5 bases). CDR3 size: 14 residues. V lost 7 bases, J lost 2 bases, and 13 bases lay in between. Looked up from germline, CDR1 is MDHEN and CDR2 is SYDVKM. CDR3 sequence reads: CASNQRTFTDTQYF. CDR3 sequence (DNA): TGTGCCAGCAACCAGCGGACGTTCACAGATACGCAGTATTTT.

The table lists this clone with many counts. J is TRBJ2-3 and V is TRBV7-8; D perhaps matches TRBD1 (7 bases). Trimming pared 9 bases from V and 1 base from J, leaving 20 bases between. The CDR3 totals 16 residues. In germline, CDR1 is SGHVS, CDR2 FQNEAQ. CDR3 nucleotides: TGTGCCAGTACCTATCAGGGGGAGGCCCGCACAGATACGCAGTATTTT. Amino acids: CASTYQGEARTDTQYF.

In nucleotides, the CDR3 is TGCAGCGTTGTGTTGGGGGCGTCGGCCGGGGAGACCCAGTACTTC. As protein: CSVVLGASAGETQYF. V gene TRBV29-1 combines with J gene TRBJ2-5, with D tentatively TRBD1 (6 bases). The CDR3 runs to 15 residues. V gave up 4 bases and J gave up 5 bases, with 20 bases separating them. CDR1 is SQVTM, CDR2 ANQGSEA, per germline.

The V gene is TRBV7-9, the J gene TRBJ2-7; 10 positions agree with TRBD2. CDR3 length equals 16 residues. Germline CDR1 SEHNR, CDR2 FQNEAQ (reference sequence). The J segment lost 3 bases and the V segment lost 0 bases, leaving 5 bases of the junction unmatched. The chain's CDR3 is CASSLARLAGHYEQYF. In DNA, the CDR3 is TGTGCCAGCAGCTTAGCCCGACTAGCGGGCCACTACGAGCAGTACTTC. The variable domain in full, with the rest retrieved from reference TRBV7-9 and TRBJ2-7, is DTGVSQNPRHKITKRGQNVTFRCDPISEHNRLYWYRQTLGQGPEFLTYFQNEAQLEKSRLLSDRFSAERPKGSFSTLEIQRTEQGDSAMYLCASSLARLAGHYEQYFGPGTRLTVT.

The chain recombines TRBV27 with TRBJ2-7; no firm D call. V gave up 3 bases and J gave up 5 bases, with 14 bases separating them. CDR3 length: 14 residues. The V gene's germline CDR1 is MNHEY and CDR2 SMNVEV (reference sequence). Here the CDR3 reads CASSLAQFRDEQYF. The CDR3, as DNA: TGTGCCAGCAGTTTGGCTCAGTTTCGGGACGAGCAGTACTTC.

The CDR3 nucleotides are TGTGCCAGCAGTTGGCGACAGGCCGAAGGGGCCGGGGAGCTGTTTTTT. This gives the protein CASSWRQAEGAGELFF. The rearrangement uses TRBV7-9 and TRBJ2-2, with D perhaps matching TRBD1 (6 bases). The CDR3 extends over 16 amino acids. Looked up from germline, CDR1 is SEHNR and CDR2 is FQNEAQ (reference sequence). Deletions cut 6 bases from V and 6 bases from J, with 20 bases between.

This clone has only one observation. The chain uses TRBV7-9 and TRBJ2-7, with 9 bases fitting TRBD2. Trimming cost V 5 bases and J 3 bases; bases outside gene matches: 8. This CDR3 region has 15 residues. Germline loops: CDR1 SEHNR, CDR2 FQNEAQ (reference sequence). CDR3 sequence reads: CASSPWAGGGYEQYF. DNA for the CDR3: TGTGCCAGCAGCCCCTGGGCGGGGGGGGGCTACGAGCAGTACTTC.

The CDR3 loop is CASSQDRGRLSYEQYF. In DNA form, the CDR3 reads TGCGCCAGCAGCCAAGATCGGGGGAGGCTCTCCTACGAGCAGTACTTC. V and J are TRBV4-3 and TRBJ2-7, with a possible D match to TRBD2 (6 bases). Trimming pared 0 bases from V and 0 bases from J, leaving 12 bases between. The CDR3 is 16 amino acids. Germline CDR1 LGHNA, CDR2 YSLEER.

The J gene is TRBJ2-7, the V gene TRBV9; maybe TRBD1 (6 bases). CDR1 and CDR2 from the germline V gene are SGDLS and YYNGEE. V gave up 3 bases and J gave up 2 bases, with 12 bases separating them. The CDR3 covers 14 residues. The CDR3 sequence: CASSAMDSAYEQYF. The CDR3 DNA follows: TGTGCCAGCAGCGCTATGGACAGTGCCTACGAGCAGTACTTC.

The V call is TRBV7-9, the J call TRBJ1-6; 9 nucleotides match TRBD1. V gave up 2 bases and J gave up 9 bases; unmatched junction bases: 14. Germline V gene data show CDR1 as SEHNR and CDR2 as FQNEAQ (reference sequence). The CDR3 contains 18 residues. The CDR3 nucleotides read TGTGCCAGCAGCTTAACTCCGGGACAGGGAAACGGTGGTTCACCCCTCCACTTT. Protein: CASSLTPGQGNGGSPLHF.

V is TRBV15 and J is TRBJ1-3; 8 nucleotides align to TRBD1. The CDR3 consists of 14 residues. Germline V gene data show CDR1 as LNHNV and CDR2 as YYDKDF (reference sequence). With V trimmed by 10 bases and J by 11 bases, 16 bases remained unmatched. CDR3 coding DNA: TGTGCCAAAAAACAGGGGGTAGACCCGCACGCCATATATTTT. Its protein product is CAKKQGVDPHAIYF.

The chain recombines TRBV18 with TRBJ2-5, with TRBD1 matching 8 bases. Germline V gives CDR1 KGHSH, CDR2 LQKENI. This CDR3 is 15 amino acids long. V dropped 3 bases and J dropped 5; count of bases not matched to a gene: 8. The CDR3 DNA follows: TGTGCCAGCTCACCCCCGACAGGGGCGGTGGAGACCCAGTACTTC. It encodes CASSPPTGAVETQYF. The full variable domain, rest sourced from reference TRBV18 and TRBJ2-5, is NAGVMQNPRHLVRRRGQEARLRCSPMKGHSHVYWYRQLPEEGLKFMVYLQKENIIDESGMPKERFSAEFPKEGPSILRIQQVVRGDSAAYFCASSPPTGAVETQYFGPGTRLLVL.